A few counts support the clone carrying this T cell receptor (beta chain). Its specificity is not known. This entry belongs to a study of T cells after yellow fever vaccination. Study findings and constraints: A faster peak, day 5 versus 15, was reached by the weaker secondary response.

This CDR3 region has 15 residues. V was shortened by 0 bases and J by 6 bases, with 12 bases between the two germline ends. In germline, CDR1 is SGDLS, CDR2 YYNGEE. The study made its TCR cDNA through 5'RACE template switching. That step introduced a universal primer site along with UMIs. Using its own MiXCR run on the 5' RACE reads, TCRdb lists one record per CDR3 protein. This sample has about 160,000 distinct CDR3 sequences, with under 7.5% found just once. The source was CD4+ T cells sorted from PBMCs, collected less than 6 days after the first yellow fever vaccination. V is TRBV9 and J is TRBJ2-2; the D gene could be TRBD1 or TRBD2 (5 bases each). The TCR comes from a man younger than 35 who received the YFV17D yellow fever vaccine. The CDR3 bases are TGTGCCAGCAGCGTAGGGCCGGGGACCGCCGGGGAGCTGTTTTTT. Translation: CASSVGPGTAGELFF. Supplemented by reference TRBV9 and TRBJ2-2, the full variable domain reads DSGVTQTPKHLITATGQRVTLRCSPRSGDLSVYWYQQSLDQGLQFLIQYYNGEERAKGNILERFSAQQFPDLHSELNLSSLELGDSALYFCASSVGPGTAGELFFGEGSRLTVL.